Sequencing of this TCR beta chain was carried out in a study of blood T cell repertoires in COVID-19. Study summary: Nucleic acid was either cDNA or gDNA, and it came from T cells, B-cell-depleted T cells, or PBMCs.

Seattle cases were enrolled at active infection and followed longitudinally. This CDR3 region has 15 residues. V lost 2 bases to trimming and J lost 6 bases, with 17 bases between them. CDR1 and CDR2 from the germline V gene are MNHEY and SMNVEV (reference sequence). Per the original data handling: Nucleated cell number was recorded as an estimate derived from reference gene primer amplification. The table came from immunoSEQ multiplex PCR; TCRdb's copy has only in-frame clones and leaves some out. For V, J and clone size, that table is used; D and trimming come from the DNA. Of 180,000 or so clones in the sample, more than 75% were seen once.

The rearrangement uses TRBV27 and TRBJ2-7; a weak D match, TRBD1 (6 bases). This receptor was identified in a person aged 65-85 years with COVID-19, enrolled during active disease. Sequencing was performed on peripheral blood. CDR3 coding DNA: TGTGCCAGCAGTTTAAGGTGGGGGCCTCACGTCGAGCAGTACTTC. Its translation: CASSLRWGPHVEQYF.